This TCR beta chain was obtained from a study of early T cells in non-severe SARS-CoV-2 infection (dated by TCRdb to the early 2020s). About the study as a whole: Because TCR sequencing was done on bulk RNA from unsorted whole blood, the alpha and beta chains could not be paired. Here is what the overall study found, with its caveats: VDJdb matching was skewed toward anti-spike CD8 responses, so virus-specific expansions were likely underestimated and private and CD4 specificities were missed.

This was a case-control study nested in a cohort of healthcare workers in London, UK, who had nasopharyngeal swab PCR tests and blood samples taken every week. Healthcare workers were recruited during the week of the UK lockdown, between 23 and 31 March 2020, and followed weekly for up to about 15 weeks. Taken from cysteine to phenylalanine, the CDR3 has 16 residues. Only the CDR3 DNA is retained, 48 bases long and in frame from the first base. The germline V gene (reference sequence) supplies CDR1 SEHNR and CDR2 FQNEAQ. The V end loses 5 bases and the J end loses 3 bases, and a stretch of 17 bases separates them. Libraries were prepared through 5' RACE. The run used a NextSeq 500. The TCR library protocol attached unique molecular identifiers to individual cDNA molecules to correct for sequencing error and PCR bias. Both TCR alpha and beta chains were sequenced, and tight co-correlation was observed between alpha and beta sequence abundances in each sample. In the source study's methods: Decombinator V4 was used to annotate TCR sequences for V gene, J gene and CDR3. TCRs were defined as expanded if a significant change between any two time points was detected under a Poisson model with p below 0.0001. TCR abundances were normalised to the total number of TCRs sequenced in each sample and reported as counts per million. MAIT TCRs were defined by TRAV1-2 paired with TRAJ12, TRAJ20 or TRAJ33, and iNKT TCRs by TRAV10 paired with TRAJ18. VDJdb, accessed 1 November 2021, was searched for CMV, EBV and SARS-CoV-2 annotated TCRs, excluding TCRs annotated for multiple antigens. TCRdb's own reprocessing of the public reads used fastp at Q25 and MiXCR and kept productive beta chains. Duplicate CDR3 protein sequences are folded into a single record with the most common DNA and genes. The V and J calls were not made by the authors but by TCRdb's processing. Present in this sample are around 70,000 distinct CDR3 sequences, approximately 9.1% of which were seen just once. 3.2% of the sample comes from the top ten.

As concerns this clonotype: Its antigen target is currently unknown. No base qualities exist here, and no much larger clone lies one base off it.

Sample: whole blood. The rearrangement combines TRBV7-9 with TRBJ2-1; too little of a D gene remains to name it. This receptor was taken from an adult who was a healthcare worker with PCR-confirmed SARS-CoV-2 infection or an uninfected control (not recorded which). The CDR3 reads as follows: CASSTYGPRNYNEQFF. The bases are TGTGCCAGCAGCACCTACGGCCCCCGCAACTACAATGAGCAGTTCTTC.